This TCR beta chain is from a study of radiotherapy plus CTLA-4 blockade in lung cancer. Study-level information: Around 18% of enrolled patients responded objectively, and about 31% had disease control.

Remarks on this clone: What it recognizes is unknown.

Germline loops: CDR1 SGHAT, CDR2 FQNNGV. The CDR3 runs to 14 residues. Trimming shortened V by 1 base and J by 2 bases, and 9 bases separated the two germline ends. The repertoire was sequenced with immunoSEQ multiplex PCR; TCRdb's copy has only in-frame clones and lacks some. The sample holds 45,000 or so clones, 73% seen once. Broader study findings: Increased serum interferon-beta after radiation also reportedly predicted response strongly. TCR clones originating in tumors grew in number in blood after radiotherapy plus ipilimumab.

Receiving focal radiation plus CTLA-4 blockade with ipilimumab were patients who had chemo-refractory metastatic non-small-cell lung cancer. The chain carries TRBV11-2 and TRBJ2-7, with D possibly being TRBD2 (6 bases). The sample in question was peripheral blood, obtained from a patient treated with radiotherapy plus ipilimumab. This TCR was sampled from a human donor with non-small cell lung cancer who had a complete response to radiotherapy plus ipilimumab. This CDR3 is CASSLGDFTYEQYF. DNA for the CDR3: TGTGCCAGCAGCTTAGGGGACTTTACCTACGAGCAGTACTTC.